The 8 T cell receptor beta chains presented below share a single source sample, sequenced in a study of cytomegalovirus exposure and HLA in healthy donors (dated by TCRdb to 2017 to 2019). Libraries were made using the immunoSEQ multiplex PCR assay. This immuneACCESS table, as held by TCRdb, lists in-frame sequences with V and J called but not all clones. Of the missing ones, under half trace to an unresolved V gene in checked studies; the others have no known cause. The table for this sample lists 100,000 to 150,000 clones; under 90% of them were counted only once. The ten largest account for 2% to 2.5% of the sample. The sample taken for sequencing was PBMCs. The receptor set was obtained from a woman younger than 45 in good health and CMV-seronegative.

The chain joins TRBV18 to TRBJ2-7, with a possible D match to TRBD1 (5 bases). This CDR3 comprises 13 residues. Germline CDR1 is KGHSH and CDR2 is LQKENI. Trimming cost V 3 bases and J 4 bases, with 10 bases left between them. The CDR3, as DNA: TGTGCCAGCTCACCGCAGGGTAGTTACGAGCAGTACTTC. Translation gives CASSPQGSYEQYF.

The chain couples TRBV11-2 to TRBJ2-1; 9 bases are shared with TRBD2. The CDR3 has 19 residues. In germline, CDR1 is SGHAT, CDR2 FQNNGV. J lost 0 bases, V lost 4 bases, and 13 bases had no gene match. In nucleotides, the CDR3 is TGTGCCAGCAGCTCCCCGACAGCGGGGGGACCGAGCTCCTACAATGAGCAGTTCTTC. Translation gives CASSSPTAGGPSSYNEQFF.

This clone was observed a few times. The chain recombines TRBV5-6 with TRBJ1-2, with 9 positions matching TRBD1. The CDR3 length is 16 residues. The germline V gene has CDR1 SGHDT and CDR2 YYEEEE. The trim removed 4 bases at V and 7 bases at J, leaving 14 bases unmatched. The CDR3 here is CASSLRTGAKKSGYTF. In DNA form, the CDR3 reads TGTGCCAGCAGCCTTCGGACAGGGGCAAAGAAGTCTGGCTACACCTTC. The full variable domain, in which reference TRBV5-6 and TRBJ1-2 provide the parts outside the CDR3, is DAGVTQSPTHLIKTRGQQVTLRCSPKSGHDTVSWYQQALGQGPQFIFQYYEEEERQRGNFPDRFSGHQFPNYSSELNVNALLLGDSALYLCASSLRTGAKKSGYTFGSGTRLTVV.

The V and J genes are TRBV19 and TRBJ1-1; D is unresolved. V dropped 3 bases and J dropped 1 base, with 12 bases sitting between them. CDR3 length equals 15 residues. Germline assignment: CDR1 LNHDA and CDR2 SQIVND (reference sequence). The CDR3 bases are TGTGCCAGTAGTATCGCACTTCTTGCGAACACTGAAGCTTTCTTT. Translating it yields CASSIALLANTEAFF.

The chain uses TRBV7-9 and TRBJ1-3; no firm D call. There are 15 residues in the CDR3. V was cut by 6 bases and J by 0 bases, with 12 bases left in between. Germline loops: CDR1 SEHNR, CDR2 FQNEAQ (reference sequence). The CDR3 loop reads CASSHDNHSGNTIYF. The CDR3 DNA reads TGTGCCAGCAGTCACGACAACCACTCTGGAAACACCATATATTTT.

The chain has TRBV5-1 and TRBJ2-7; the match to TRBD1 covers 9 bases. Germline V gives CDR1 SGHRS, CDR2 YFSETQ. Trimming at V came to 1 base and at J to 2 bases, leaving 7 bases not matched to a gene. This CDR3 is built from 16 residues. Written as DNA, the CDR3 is TGCGCCAGCAGCTTGTCCGGGACAGGGCCCCCCTACGAGCAGTACTTC. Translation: CASSLSGTGPPYEQYF. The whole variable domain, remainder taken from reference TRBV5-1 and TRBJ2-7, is KAGVTQTPRYLIKTRGQQVTLSCSPISGHRSVSWYQQTPGQGLQFLFEYFSETQRNKGNFPGRFSGRQFSNSRSEMNVSTLELGDSALYLCASSLSGTGPPYEQYFGPGTRLTVT.

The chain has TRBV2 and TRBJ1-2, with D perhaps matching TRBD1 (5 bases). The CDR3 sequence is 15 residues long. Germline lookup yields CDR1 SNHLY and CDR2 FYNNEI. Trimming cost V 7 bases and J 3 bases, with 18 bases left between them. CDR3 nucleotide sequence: TGTGCCAGCAAAAGGGCGGGGACTGTTGACTATGGCTACACCTTC. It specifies CASKRAGTVDYGYTF.

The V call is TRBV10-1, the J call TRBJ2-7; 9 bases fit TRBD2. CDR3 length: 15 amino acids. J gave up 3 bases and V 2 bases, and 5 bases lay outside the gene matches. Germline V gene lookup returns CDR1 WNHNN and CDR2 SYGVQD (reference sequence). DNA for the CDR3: TGCGCCAGCAGTGAGAGTTTAGCGGGGGACTACGAGCAGTACTTC. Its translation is CASSESLAGDYEQYF.